The clone carrying this TCR beta chain has more than one count but fewer than ten. These data are taken from a study of T-cell reconstitution after alpha-beta-depleted transplantation in children. A TCRbeta library incorporating unique molecular identifiers was prepared. Using its own MiXCR run on the PCR reads, TCRdb lists one record per CDR3 protein. The sample carries 380,000 or so distinct CDR3 sequences, less than 15% recorded once. The CDR3 runs to 15 residues. J gave up 6 bases and V 0 bases, and 2 bases lay outside the gene matches. Germline-derived CDR1 and CDR2 are SGHTA and FQGNSA. The material sequenced was PBMCs, taken from the stem cell graft. The sequence came from a human donor who donated a stem cell graft to a child with Fanconi anemia. The gene calls are TRBV7-2 and TRBJ1-6, with 7 bases lining up with TRBD1. The chain's CDR3 is CASSLAGTANSPLHF. Written as DNA, the CDR3 is TGTGCCAGCAGCTTAGCGGGGACAGCTAATTCACCCCTCCACTTT.